The 19 T cell receptor beta chains reported below all come from one sample, sequenced in a study of T cell responses to AZD1222 COVID-19 vaccine. Sequencing used immunoSEQ multiplex PCR; TCRdb keeps in-frame clones, though not all of them. The sample has some 120,000 clones, about 85% seen once; the top ten hold roughly 6.2%. This material consisted of peripheral blood, taken on day 0 of AZD1222 vaccination. The receptors here all came from an adult in good health.

In its sample, this clone was seen once. This rearrangement joins TRBV13 to TRBJ2-1, with 7 positions matching TRBD2. Germline CDR1 PRHDT, CDR2 FYEKMQ (reference sequence). The CDR3 sequence is 14 residues long. The J segment lost 7 bases and the V segment lost 1 base, leaving 4 bases of the junction unmatched. The CDR3 region is CASSLAAGVNEQFF. As DNA, the CDR3 is TGTGCCAGCAGCTTAGCCGCGGGGGTGAATGAGCAGTTCTTC.

CDR3 in DNA: TGTGCCACCAGCAGCCCGGGACTGCCAAATCTGGCGAACACCATATATTTT. This encodes CATSSPGLPNLANTIYF. The chain joins TRBV15 to TRBJ1-3; the D gene is possibly TRBD1 (5 bases). V was pared by 3 bases and J by 7 bases, with 22 bases between. This CDR3 contains 17 residues. CDR1 LNHNV and CDR2 YYDKDF come from the germline V gene (reference sequence).

The chain links TRBV28 to TRBJ2-5; the D is unclear. The V end lost 5 bases, the J end lost 5 bases, and 15 bases lay between the germline ends. The CDR3 has 14 residues. The germline gives CDR1 MDHEN, CDR2 SYDVKM. CDR3 amino acids: CASSRNPRMETQYF. The DNA for the CDR3 is TGTGCCAGCAGTAGGAACCCGAGGATGGAGACCCAGTACTTC. Full variable domain (remainder filled in from reference TRBV28 and TRBJ2-5): DVKVTQSSRYLVKRTGEKVFLECVQDMDHENMFWYRQDPGLGLRLIYFSYDVKMKEKGDIPEGYSVSREKKERFSLILESASTNQTSMYLCASSRNPRMETQYFGPGTRLLVL.

The chain couples TRBV28 to TRBJ1-5; TRBD1 might be the D (6 bases). V was shortened by 3 bases and J by 8 bases, with 17 bases between the two germline ends. The CDR3 is 15 residues long. The germline V gene encodes CDR1 MDHEN and CDR2 SYDVKM. The CDR3 region has the DNA TGTGCCAGCAGTTTGACCCCCATACAGGGAGAGCCCCAGCATTTT. Protein sequence: CASSLTPIQGEPQHF.

The chain uses TRBV9 and TRBJ1-2, with 9 nucleotides matching TRBD1. The CDR3 is 13 residues long. Trimming took 0 bases from V and 7 from J; bases not matched to a gene: 1. Germline CDR1 reads SGDLS; CDR2 reads YYNGEE. CDR3 region: CASSVVTGGGYTF. CDR3 nucleotide sequence: TGTGCCAGCAGCGTAGTGACAGGGGGTGGCTACACCTTC.

V usage is TRBV15 and J usage is TRBJ2-5; 9 bases agree with TRBD2. Unmatched junction bases numbered 8, after V lost 1 base and J lost 5 bases. Looked up from germline, CDR1 is LNHNV and CDR2 is YYDKDF (reference sequence). The CDR3 extends over 16 amino acids. CDR3 nucleotides: TGTGCCACCAGCAGAGTCCAGCGGGGGGTTGGGGAGACCCAGTACTTC. It yields the protein CATSRVQRGVGETQYF.

The chain uses TRBV7-2 and TRBJ2-5, with D possibly being TRBD2 (6 bases). The germline gives CDR1 SGHTA, CDR2 FQGNSA. CDR3 length: 14 amino acids. V lost 4 bases and J 5 bases, leaving 14 bases between the germline ends. The DNA of the CDR3 is TGTGCCAGCAGCTCCACGGGGGAGAAGGAGACCCAGTACTTC. It specifies CASSSTGEKETQYF.

The V gene is TRBV7-8, the J gene TRBJ1-1; D might be TRBD1 (5 bases). V lost 1 base and J lost 7, with 25 bases in between. In germline, CDR1 is SGHVS, CDR2 FQNEAQ. The CDR3 totals 18 residues. In nucleotides, the CDR3 is TGTGCCAGCAGCTTAGAAGAGGGCAGGGTGGATCTCGGGAATGAAGCTTTCTTT. Its translation is CASSLEEGRVDLGNEAFF.

Only a few counts were recorded for this clone. V usage is TRBV24-1 and J usage is TRBJ1-5; D remains unclear. With 4 bases removed from V and 1 base from J, the gap between germline ends came to 1 base. Germline V gene lookup returns CDR1 KGHDR and CDR2 SFDVKD. The CDR3 consists of 12 residues. The chain's CDR3 is CATSDSNQPQHF. In DNA, the CDR3 is TGTGCCACCAGTGACAGCAATCAGCCCCAGCATTTT.

V usage is TRBV27 and J usage is TRBJ1-6, with D unclear. Per germline, CDR1 MNHEY and CDR2 SMNVEV (reference sequence). Trimming shortened V by 2 bases and J by 4 bases, and 6 bases separated the two germline ends. The CDR3 totals 14 residues. DNA of the CDR3: TGTGCCAGCAGTTTAGAAGGGTATAATTCACCCCTCCACTTT. Its protein product is CASSLEGYNSPLHF.

This chain links TRBV3-1 (or the pseudogene TRBV3-2) with TRBJ1-5, with 7 bases identical to TRBD1. CDR3 size: 19 residues. V dropped 1 base and J dropped 4; count of bases not matched to a gene: 16. The germline gives CDR1 LGHDT, CDR2 YNNKEL (reference sequence). The CDR3 sequence is CASSQGIMRTGRVNQPQHF. The CDR3 DNA reads as TGTGCCAGCAGCCAAGGAATCATGCGGACAGGACGGGTAAATCAGCCCCAGCATTTT.

This clone was found once. The V call is TRBV7-2, the J call TRBJ1-6; D might be TRBD1 (5 bases). Germline CDR1 and CDR2: SGHTA and FQGNSA. The ends were cut back, 3 bases at V and 10 bases at J, with 10 bases in the middle. CDR3 length: 13 amino acids. CDR3 sequence (DNA): TGTGCCAGCAGCTTGTTTCAGGGCTCACCCCTCCACTTT. Encoded protein: CASSLFQGSPLHF.

The V and J genes are TRBV18 and TRBJ2-3, with D possibly being TRBD1 or TRBD2 (5 bases each). The CDR3 sequence is 14 residues long. V was clipped by 3 bases and J by 6 bases, with 13 bases between them. In germline, CDR1 is KGHSH, CDR2 LQKENI. The CDR3 protein is CASSPTGAGDTQYF. The CDR3 bases are TGTGCCAGCTCACCCACTGGGGCGGGTGATACGCAGTATTTT.

The chain couples TRBV18 to TRBJ1-1; tentatively, D is TRBD1 (6 bases). CDR1 is KGHSH, CDR2 LQKENI, per germline. The CDR3 contains 14 residues. V lost 3 bases, J lost 2 bases, and 10 bases lay in between. The CDR3 protein is CASSPQGTNTEAFF. The CDR3 bases are TGTGCCAGCTCACCCCAGGGGACTAACACTGAAGCTTTCTTT.

This chain connects TRBV4-1 to TRBJ1-4; a weak D match, TRBD1 (5 bases). The germline V gene has CDR1 MGHRA and CDR2 YSYEKL. The V gene lost 0 bases and the J gene lost 8 bases, with 13 bases spanning the gap. This CDR3 is built from 15 residues. The CDR3 reads CASSQEIQGREKLFF. For the CDR3, the DNA is TGCGCCAGCAGCCAAGAGATTCAGGGCAGGGAAAAACTGTTTTTT.

The genes are TRBV7-9 and TRBJ1-1; 8 positions agree with TRBD1. V was pared by 2 bases and J by 1 base, with 6 bases of the junction left unmatched. The CDR3 has 16 residues. Germline CDR1 is SEHNR and CDR2 is FQNEAQ (reference sequence). CDR3: CASSLTPDRGNTEAFF. In nucleotides, the CDR3 is TGTGCCAGCAGCTTAACGCCCGACAGGGGGAACACTGAAGCTTTCTTT.

This sequence joins TRBV19 and TRBJ1-1; no clear D gene. V lost 0 bases, J lost 8 bases, and 16 bases lay in between. This CDR3 contains 15 residues. Germline V gives CDR1 LNHDA, CDR2 SQIVND (reference sequence). CDR3 nucleotide sequence: TGTGCCAGTAGTATAGACCGGGAGGGAAGTTCGGAAGCTTTCTTT. This sequence encodes CASSIDREGSSEAFF.

The J gene is TRBJ1-2, the V gene TRBV28; tentatively, D is TRBD1 (5 bases). The CDR3 loop spans 14 amino acids. In germline, CDR1 is MDHEN, CDR2 SYDVKM. The V and J ends lost 6 bases and 4 bases respectively, with 15 bases between them. The CDR3 protein is CASSDRTTIYGYTF. CDR3 DNA sequence: TGTGCCAGCAGCGACAGAACAACGATCTATGGCTACACCTTC.

V is TRBV5-1 and J is TRBJ2-3; D not resolved. The CDR3 is 14 residues long. V was trimmed by 9 bases and J by 2 bases, leaving 16 bases between them. Germline V lookup: CDR1 SGHRS, CDR2 YFSETQ. DNA of the CDR3: TGCGCCACACGTGCCACCAGCGCCACAGATACGCAGTATTTT. Translated, it gives CATRATSATDTQYF.